Following are 16 T cell receptor beta chains from one sample sequenced in a study of T cells in Graves' hyperthyroidism and ophthalmopathy. From RNA transcripts, TCR beta CDR3 regions were amplified. TCR CDR3 underwent first-round RT-PCR with the HTBI primer set. TCRdb re-called the multiplex PCR reads with MiXCR, one entry per CDR3 protein. The profile shows hundreds of thousands of distinct CDR3 sequences, around 15% of them singletons. Sequenced: blood. Receptor source: a woman aged 40 to 50 with Graves' hyperthyroidism.

In this sample, this clonotype turned up many times. The CDR3: CASRESGSLHEQYF. The CDR3 DNA follows: TGTGCCAGCAGGGAAAGCGGGAGTCTCCACGAGCAGTACTTC. The V gene is TRBV12-3 or TRBV12-4, the J gene TRBJ2-7; 8 nucleotides line up with TRBD2. CDR3 length: 14 residues. J lost 5 bases, V lost 6 bases, and 9 bases had no gene match.

This clonotype has just a few counts. V is TRBV25-1 and J is TRBJ2-1; 7 bases agree with TRBD1. The V gene's germline CDR1 is MGHDK and CDR2 SYGVNS. Germline trimming cut 4 bases from V and 0 bases from J; bases unmatched to any gene: 6. This CDR3 contains 16 residues. CDR3 coding DNA: TGTGCCAGCAGTGTTCTACAGGGGTCCTCCTACAATGAGCAGTTCTTC. This gives the protein CASSVLQGSSYNEQFF.

The chain links TRBV3-1 to TRBJ2-2, with unresolved D. This CDR3 is 14 amino acids long. Germline values: CDR1 LGHDT, CDR2 YNNKEL (reference sequence). Trimming shortened V by 2 bases and J by 6 bases, and 10 bases separated the two germline ends. CDR3 nucleotide sequence: TGTGCCAGCAGCCAATTCTCCGCGCCCGGGGAGCTGTTTTTT. This translates into CASSQFSAPGELFF.

J is TRBJ2-7 and V is TRBV10-1; 9 bases are a match to TRBD2. CDR3 size: 14 residues. The junction had 6 bases not matched to a gene; V was cut back by 3 bases and J by 6 bases. Germline CDR1 WNHNN, CDR2 SYGVQD (reference sequence). CDR3 DNA sequence: TGCGCCAGCAGTGAAATAGCGGGAGTTGGCGAGCAGTACTTC. It yields the protein CASSEIAGVGEQYF.

This clonotype was observed at least ten times. This chain links TRBV7-2 with TRBJ2-3, with D hard to call. Germline V gene lookup returns CDR1 SGHTA and CDR2 FQGNSA. Between the trimmed V and J ends, which lost 0 bases and 0 bases, there was a span of 10 bases. The CDR3 is made up of 16 amino acids. The CDR3: CASSLAWGSSTDTQYF. The CDR3 nucleotides read TGTGCCAGCAGCTTAGCGTGGGGATCCAGCACAGATACGCAGTATTTT.

This clonotype was recorded many times. The J gene is TRBJ1-4, the V gene TRBV20-1; 8 nucleotides line up with TRBD1. The ends lost 1 base at V and 6 bases at J; junction bases unmatched: 4. This CDR3 has 14 residues. The V gene's germline CDR1 is DFQATT and CDR2 SNEGSKA (reference sequence). The chain's CDR3 is CSARGTGPDEKLFF. CDR3 in DNA: TGCAGTGCTAGAGGGACAGGGCCAGATGAAAAACTGTTTTTT.

This clonotype turned up a few times. The chain combines TRBV5-1 with TRBJ2-5, with a tentative D call TRBD1 (5 bases). V dropped 0 bases and J dropped 1 base, with 7 bases sitting between them. Germline V gene lookup returns CDR1 SGHRS and CDR2 YFSETQ. This CDR3 has 14 amino acids. The CDR3 nucleotides are TGCGCCAGCAGCTTGGGACAGCTCCAAGAGACCCAGTACTTC. Encoded protein: CASSLGQLQETQYF. The whole variable domain, filled in from reference TRBV5-1 and TRBJ2-5, reads KAGVTQTPRYLIKTRGQQVTLSCSPISGHRSVSWYQQTPGQGLQFLFEYFSETQRNKGNFPGRFSGRQFSNSRSEMNVSTLELGDSALYLCASSLGQLQETQYFGPGTRLLVL.

The V gene is TRBV6-1, the J gene TRBJ1-6, with 7 nucleotides matching TRBD1. This CDR3 comprises 15 residues. The junction had 5 bases not matched to a gene; V was cut back by 4 bases and J by 5 bases. Germline V gene sequence: CDR1 MNHNS, CDR2 SASEGT. In nucleotides, the CDR3 is TGTGCCAGCAGTGGTGGGACAGCCGATAATTCACCCCTCCACTTT. It is translated as CASSGGTADNSPLHF.

This clonotype was seen more than once but under ten times. The chain couples TRBV9 to TRBJ2-1, with 14 bases identical to TRBD2. The V segment lost 0 bases and the J segment 1 base; nucleotides outside the gene matches: 9. The CDR3 loop spans 20 amino acids. Per germline, CDR1 SGDLS and CDR2 YYNGEE. The CDR3 loop is CASSVEGTSGSGWSYNEQFF. The CDR3 DNA reads TGTGCCAGCAGCGTAGAAGGGACTAGCGGGAGCGGTTGGTCCTACAATGAGCAGTTCTTC.

In this sample, this clonotype turned up many times. CDR3 loop: CAWSQPQGGSTDTQYF. Here the CDR3 DNA reads TGTGCCTGGAGTCAACCTCAGGGTGGGTCCACAGATACGCAGTATTTT. The rearrangement joins TRBV30 to TRBJ2-3; D is possibly TRBD1 (5 bases). This CDR3 comprises 16 residues. Germline V gives CDR1 GTSNPN, CDR2 SVGIG (reference sequence). V lost 2 bases to trimming and J lost 2 bases, with 17 bases between them.

This clonotype occurred many times. J is TRBJ2-5 and V is TRBV28; 7 positions match TRBD2. The CDR3 is 17 amino acids. Unmatched junction bases numbered 14, after V lost 2 bases and J lost 5 bases. The V gene's germline CDR1 is MDHEN and CDR2 SYDVKM. CDR3 residues: CASSLDEWSGIGETQYF. The CDR3 DNA sequence: TGTGCCAGCAGTTTAGACGAGTGGAGCGGGATTGGGGAGACCCAGTACTTC.

This chain links TRBV11-2 with TRBJ2-7, with a weak D call TRBD2 (5 bases). Deletions cut 3 bases from V and 6 bases from J, with 12 bases between. Looked up from germline, CDR1 is SGHAT and CDR2 is FQNNGV. The CDR3 extends over 13 amino acids. CDR3 nucleotide sequence: TGTGCCAGCAGCTTTAGTAACGGAGGCGAGCAGTACTTC. Encoded protein: CASSFSNGGEQYF.

This clonotype has at least ten counts. The chain links TRBV28 to TRBJ2-2; TRBD2 aligns across 15 bases. The CDR3 loop spans 21 amino acids. The germline V gene has CDR1 MDHEN and CDR2 SYDVKM. J lost 0 bases, V lost 6 bases, and 14 bases had no gene match. DNA for the CDR3: TGTGCCAGCAGCCCATTGATTGGGACTAGCGGGAGGAAAACGAACACCGGGGAGCTGTTTTTT. Amino acid sequence: CASSPLIGTSGRKTNTGELFF. The variable domain in full, with the rest retrieved from reference TRBV28 and TRBJ2-2, is DVKVTQSSRYLVKRTGEKVFLECVQDMDHENMFWYRQDPGLGLRLIYFSYDVKMKEKGDIPEGYSVSREKKERFSLILESASTNQTSMYLCASSPLIGTSGRKTNTGELFFGEGSRLTVL.

The sample holds many counts of this clonotype. This rearrangement joins TRBV6-1 to TRBJ2-1; TRBD2 aligns across 7 bases. This CDR3 is built from 14 residues. The V segment lost 1 base and the J segment 7 bases; nucleotides outside the gene matches: 4. The germline gives CDR1 MNHNS, CDR2 SASEGT. The CDR3 loop reads CASSEGWGGNEQFF. Here the CDR3 DNA reads TGTGCCAGCAGTGAAGGGTGGGGGGGGAATGAGCAGTTCTTC.

This clonotype is a singleton in its sample. This chain connects TRBV7-3 to TRBJ1-6; D is perhaps TRBD1 (5 bases). Trimming took off 0 bases at V and 8 bases at J, with 8 bases between the two ends. Germline CDR1 is SGHTA and CDR2 is FQGTGA. The CDR3 totals 14 residues. The CDR3 spells CASSLTGEHSPLHF. CDR3 in DNA: TGTGCCAGCAGCTTAACGGGGGAGCATTCACCCCTCCACTTT.

A note on this clonotype: A much larger clonotype is one base distant, so this may be a read error. The CDR3 sequence is CASSQDGAVGNEQFF. CDR3 nucleotide sequence: TGTGCCAGCAGCCAAGATGGGGCGGTGGGGAATGAGCAGTTCTTC. The chain links TRBV3-1 to TRBJ2-1, with D possibly being TRBD1 (5 bases). Trimming removed 0 bases from V and 7 bases from J, with 13 bases in between. The CDR3 contains 15 residues. The germline gives CDR1 LGHDT, CDR2 YNNKEL (reference sequence).